The 10 T cell receptor beta chains given below trace back to one sample, sequenced in a study of response to subunit inactivated influenza vaccine. MiXCR, applied by TCRdb to the RT-PCR reads, yields one record per CDR3 protein. This sample has fewer than 600,000 distinct CDR3 sequences, with approximately 7.8% found just once. Specimen: PBMCs from blood, collected approximately 25 months after vaccination. These receptors all come from a man in his fifties or sixties who received an inactivated influenza vaccine.

The chain couples TRBV5-6 to TRBJ2-7, with TRBD1 as a possible D gene (6 bases). The germline V gene encodes CDR1 SGHDT and CDR2 YYEEEE. The V end was cut by 1 base, the J end by 4 bases, with 12 bases between. CDR3 length equals 14 residues. CDR3 sequence (DNA): TGTGCCAGCAGCTTGTTAGGACAGTCTTACGAGCAGTACTTC. Residues: CASSLLGQSYEQYF.

The V call is TRBV7-9, the J call TRBJ1-1; a weak D match, TRBD1 (5 bases). V shed 1 base and J shed 6 bases, with 12 bases lying between them. In germline, CDR1 is SEHNR, CDR2 FQNEAQ (reference sequence). The CDR3 consists of 14 residues. CDR3 in amino acids: CASSLEGIGAEAFF. Written as DNA, the CDR3 is TGTGCCAGCAGCTTAGAGGGGATTGGCGCTGAAGCTTTCTTT.

This clonotype turned up a few times. The V and J genes are TRBV7-9 and TRBJ2-5; TRBD1 aligns across 9 bases. The CDR3 sequence is 13 residues long. V lost 4 bases to trimming and J lost 3 bases; unmatched junction nucleotides: 0. The germline V gene has CDR1 SEHNR and CDR2 FQNEAQ (reference sequence). The CDR3 sequence is CASSWTGEETQYF. Written as DNA, the CDR3 is TGTGCCAGCAGCTGGACAGGGGAAGAGACCCAGTACTTC.

J is TRBJ1-6 and V is TRBV20-1; D may be TRBD1 (5 bases). V was shortened by 3 bases and J by 4 bases, with 10 bases between the two germline ends. The CDR3 consists of 14 residues. Looked up from germline, CDR1 is DFQATT and CDR2 is SNEGSKA (reference sequence). CDR3 sequence: CSARRRGYNSPLHF. The CDR3 DNA is TGCAGTGCTAGGCGCCGGGGGTATAATTCACCCCTCCACTTT.

V usage is TRBV28 and J usage is TRBJ1-4, with D tentatively TRBD1 (6 bases). The CDR3 runs to 16 residues. Germline assignment: CDR1 MDHEN and CDR2 SYDVKM. The V and J ends lost 5 bases and 0 bases respectively, with 13 bases between them. The CDR3 spells CASSPRTAATNEKLFF. The CDR3 DNA reads TGTGCCAGCAGTCCCCGGACAGCTGCAACTAATGAAAAACTGTTTTTT.

At least ten counts were recorded for this clonotype. The chain carries TRBV5-5 and TRBJ2-2, with D possibly matching TRBD1 (6 bases). The CDR3 sequence is 14 residues long. The V end was cut by 1 base, the J end by 6 bases, with 10 bases between. Looked up from germline, CDR1 is SGHKS and CDR2 is YYEKEE (reference sequence). The CDR3 nucleotides read TGTGCCAGCAGCTTGACAGGGAAGGCCGGGGAGCTGTTTTTT. It yields the protein CASSLTGKAGELFF.

This clonotype was detected ten times or more. This chain joins TRBV6-5 and TRBJ2-3; TRBD1 might be the D (7 bases). CDR1 and CDR2 from the germline V gene are MNHEY and SVGAGI. This CDR3 comprises 16 residues. V was clipped by 0 bases and J by 5 bases, with 15 bases between them. CDR3 loop: CASSYSTRQGGDTQYF. CDR3 nucleotides: TGTGCCAGCAGTTACTCGACGCGCCAGGGGGGAGATACGCAGTATTTT.

This clonotype has a count of ten or more. The chain links TRBV4-3 to TRBJ2-7, with no clear D. The germline V gene has CDR1 LGHNA and CDR2 YSLEER. Trimming pared 1 base from V and 0 bases from J, leaving 7 bases between. The length of the CDR3 is 14 residues. DNA for the CDR3: TGCGCCAGCAGCCAAGGAGATAGCTCCTACGAGCAGTACTTC. As protein: CASSQGDSSYEQYF.

J is TRBJ2-3 and V is TRBV7-2; TRBD2 matches at 9 bases. The germline V gene has CDR1 SGHTA and CDR2 FQGNSA. The CDR3 sequence is 16 residues long. V shed 5 bases, J shed 0 bases, and the junction held 6 bases outside the gene matches. The CDR3 sequence is CASSRTSGPSTDTQYF. CDR3 bases: TGTGCCAGCAGCAGAACTAGCGGGCCTAGCACAGATACGCAGTATTTT.

This clonotype was found a few times. The chain recombines TRBV6-1 with TRBJ1-5; D might be TRBD1 (6 bases). CDR1 and CDR2 (germline): MNHNS, SASEGT. V dropped 9 bases and J dropped 6 bases, with 18 bases sitting between them. This CDR3 spans 14 amino acids. In nucleotides, the CDR3 is TGTGCCAGTCAGGGACGCCGGGGGCGTCAGCCCCAGCATTTT. Translation: CASQGRRGRQPQHF.